This T cell receptor (beta chain) was captured by sequencing in a study of Graves' ophthalmopathy and Graves' hyperthyroidism. Study observations and caveats: With 70.59% sensitivity and roughly 76% specificity, the model predicted ophthalmopathy progression. Blood contained most expanded thyroid clonotypes exceeding 0.001 frequency.

The sample holds many counts of this clonotype. Its antigen is unidentified. Per germline, CDR1 DFQATT and CDR2 SNEGSKA (reference sequence). V lost 6 bases to trimming and J lost 3 bases, with 18 bases between them. CDR3 length: 14 residues. Presentation of ophthalmopathy in the donors involved moderate-to-severe activity, CAS ≥3, NOSPECS ≥4 and a duration under 3 months. RNA transcripts yielded amplified TCR beta CDR3 regions. HTBI primers were used in a first-round RT-PCR, which preceded a second-round multiplex PCR. TCRdb processed the multiplex PCR reads anew with MiXCR; each CDR3 protein has one entry. The sample records under 350,000 distinct CDR3 sequences, 15% to 20% being singletons.

The source of this sequence is an adult man with Graves' ophthalmopathy. Sample: peripheral blood. The genes are TRBV20-1 and TRBJ2-7, with D perhaps TRBD1 (6 bases). CDR3 protein: CSANRDNTHYEQYF. The CDR3 DNA reads as TGCAGTGCAAACCGGGACAACACCCACTACGAGCAGTACTTC.